Shown below are 23 T cell receptor beta chains from a single sample sequenced in a study of T-cell memory formation after mild COVID-19. TCRdb used MiXCR to reprocess the 5' RACE reads, holding one entry per CDR3 protein. The sample lists around 210,000 distinct CDR3 sequences, over 7.5% occurring once. Sample: PBMCs or a T cell subset sorted from them (not recorded which). Receptors originate from a man younger than 35 who had mild COVID-19 (a few samples of this study predate the infection). Cell type and time point are not known.

This clonotype occurred many times. Here the CDR3 reads CASSESSYEQYF. In DNA form, the CDR3 reads TGTGCCAGCAGTGAAAGTTCCTACGAGCAGTACTTC. This chain links TRBV6-2 or TRBV6-3 with TRBJ2-7; D not certain. The CDR3 has 12 amino acids. V was pared by 5 bases and J by 1 base, with 6 bases between. Germline loops: CDR1 MNHEY, CDR2 SVGEGT.

This clonotype was counted ten times or more. The V call is TRBV15, the J call TRBJ2-5; 7 nucleotides agree with TRBD2. Per the germline V gene, CDR1 is LNHNV and CDR2 is YYDKDF (reference sequence). The CDR3 length is 15 residues. After removal of 9 bases from V and 1 base from J, the junction contained 11 bases not matched to a gene. The CDR3 region is CATSIQRGFQETQYF. DNA for the CDR3: TGTGCCACGTCAATCCAGCGGGGCTTCCAAGAGACCCAGTACTTC.

This clonotype appeared many times. The chain links TRBV6-2 or TRBV6-3 to TRBJ2-7, with 11 bases that match TRBD2. The CDR3 sequence is 17 residues long. Germline V gene sequence: CDR1 MNHEY, CDR2 SVGEGT. Trimming removed 6 bases from V and 2 bases from J; junction bases left unmatched: 12. Here the CDR3 reads CASSPSGGPWETYEQYF. DNA for the CDR3: TGTGCCAGCAGCCCTAGCGGGGGGCCATGGGAGACCTACGAGCAGTACTTC.

This sequence joins TRBV7-2 and TRBJ2-6; D is unresolved. Looked up from germline, CDR1 is SGHTA and CDR2 is FQGNSA. V lost 6 bases to trimming and J lost 2 bases, with 8 bases between them. The CDR3 extends over 14 amino acids. The CDR3 DNA is TGTGCCAGCAGGGGATATACTGGGGCCAACGTCCTGACTTTC. It yields the protein CASRGYTGANVLTF.

This clonotype has just a few counts. This chain joins TRBV12-3 or TRBV12-4 and TRBJ2-1; unclear D gene. The CDR3 contains 15 residues. Trimming removed 6 bases at V and 5 bases at J, with 17 bases between. In nucleotides, the CDR3 is TGTGCCAGCAGCCGAGAGAGCTTCTTCGACAATGAGCAGTTCTTC. Its protein is CASSRESFFDNEQFF.

There are a few counts of this clonotype. This chain connects TRBV20-1 to TRBJ2-3; D ambiguous. CDR3 length: 14 amino acids. Germline CDR1 reads DFQATT; CDR2 reads SNEGSKA (reference sequence). V lost 0 bases and J 1 base, leaving 8 bases between the germline ends. The DNA of the CDR3 is TGCAGTGCTAGAGATTCCCGGGGCACAGATACGCAGTATTTT. Protein: CSARDSRGTDTQYF.

This clonotype was picked up a small number of times. Mismatch with germline at one junction end may stem from a read error. The chain's CDR3 is CASSLTGTTNYGYTF. DNA of the CDR3: TGTGCCAGCAGCCTAACAGGGACGACTAACTATGGCTACACCTTC. This chain connects TRBV7-3 to TRBJ1-2; possible D gene TRBD1, 6 bases. This CDR3 is 15 amino acids long. CDR1 and CDR2 from the germline V gene are SGHTA and FQGTGA.

The sample holds a few counts of this clonotype. This chain links TRBV7-2 with TRBJ2-3, with D tentatively TRBD1 or TRBD2 (5 bases each). The CDR3 sequence is 15 residues long. V dropped 3 bases and J dropped 6 bases, with 16 bases sitting between them. Germline assignment: CDR1 SGHTA and CDR2 FQGNSA. CDR3 DNA sequence: TGTGCCAGCAGCTTTAATAGAGGGGTGTTGGATACGCAGTATTTT. Protein sequence: CASSFNRGVLDTQYF.

This clonotype was seen a handful of times. V gene TRBV20-1 combines with J gene TRBJ2-2; 9 bases are shared with TRBD2. Looked up from germline, CDR1 is DFQATT and CDR2 is SNEGSKA (reference sequence). The CDR3 runs 15 residues. The V gene end was trimmed by 6 bases and the J gene end by 6 bases; junction bases not matched to a gene: 11. The CDR3: CSAQASGVGAGELFF. In nucleotides, the CDR3 is TGCAGTGCGCAGGCTAGCGGGGTGGGAGCCGGGGAGCTGTTTTTT.

Many counts were recorded for this clonotype. V and J are TRBV6-5 and TRBJ2-7; D is uncertain. Trimming cost V 0 bases and J 3 bases, with 6 bases left between them. CDR1 is MNHEY, CDR2 SVGAGI, per germline. The CDR3 length is 13 residues. The CDR3 loop reads CASSYSRSYEQYF. For the CDR3, the DNA is TGTGCCAGCAGTTACTCGCGGAGCTACGAGCAGTACTTC.

At least ten counts were recorded for this clonotype. V and J are TRBV5-1 and TRBJ1-4, with TRBD1 as a possible D gene (6 bases). This CDR3 has 12 amino acids. Germline assignment: CDR1 SGHRS and CDR2 YFSETQ. The germline V and J ends were trimmed by 7 bases and 8 bases, with 12 bases remaining between them. The CDR3 here is CASAADREKLFF. CDR3 in DNA: TGCGCCAGCGCCGCCGACAGGGAAAAACTGTTTTTT.

This clonotype was detected many times. The rearrangement uses TRBV5-1 and TRBJ1-2; D is possibly TRBD1 (5 bases). The CDR3 length is 11 residues. V was trimmed by 7 bases and J by 8 bases, leaving 12 bases between them. The germline V gene has CDR1 SGHRS and CDR2 YFSETQ. CDR3 amino acids: CASALGGGYTF. The DNA of the CDR3 is TGCGCCAGCGCCTTGGGGGGAGGCTACACCTTC.

This clonotype was counted at least ten times. The V call is TRBV20-1, the J call TRBJ2-7; 7 positions agree with TRBD1. Germline loops: CDR1 DFQATT, CDR2 SNEGSKA (reference sequence). The CDR3 length is 14 residues. V lost 2 bases, J lost 2 bases, and 6 bases stayed unmatched. CDR3 residues: CSARPQGLTYEQYF. CDR3 bases: TGCAGTGCTAGACCACAGGGGTTGACCTACGAGCAGTACTTC.

This clonotype has more than one count but fewer than ten. V usage is TRBV7-9 and J usage is TRBJ2-1; 11 bases fit TRBD2. With V trimmed by 6 bases and J by 10 bases, 14 bases remained unmatched. In germline, CDR1 is SEHNR, CDR2 FQNEAQ (reference sequence). There are 16 residues in the CDR3. In nucleotides, the CDR3 is TGTGCCAGCAGGCCTCCCGGGACTAGCGGCTCTGGGGAGCAGTTCTTC. Residues: CASRPPGTSGSGEQFF.

In its sample, this clonotype was seen a few times. This chain joins TRBV25-1 and TRBJ1-2, with 8 bases lining up with TRBD1. This CDR3 spans 13 amino acids. Per the germline V gene, CDR1 is MGHDK and CDR2 is SYGVNS. Trimming took 3 bases from V and 8 from J; bases not matched to a gene: 5. CDR3 protein: CASSDVDRVGYTF. The CDR3, as DNA: TGTGCCAGCAGTGACGTGGACAGGGTGGGCTACACCTTC.

This clonotype showed up many times. The rearrangement uses TRBV20-1 and TRBJ1-5; 8 nucleotides agree with TRBD1. The ends lost 5 bases at V and 5 bases at J; junction bases unmatched: 2. The length of the CDR3 is 12 residues. Germline V lookup: CDR1 DFQATT, CDR2 SNEGSKA (reference sequence). CDR3 nucleotide sequence: TGCAGTGCTTTGACAGGGGATCAGCCCCAGCATTTT. Its translation: CSALTGDQPQHF.

This clonotype has ten or more counts. V and J are TRBV5-1 and TRBJ1-1; D is unclear. Trimming stripped 0 bases from V and 0 bases from J, with 3 bases between. The CDR3 runs to 13 residues. Germline CDR1 and CDR2: SGHRS and YFSETQ. The CDR3 DNA follows: TGCGCCAGCAGCTTGGAGGTGAACACTGAAGCTTTCTTT. Translated, it gives CASSLEVNTEAFF.

This clonotype showed up just a few times. The rearrangement joins TRBV4-3 to TRBJ2-5, with TRBD1 identical over 10 bases. V was clipped by 2 bases and J by 2 bases; unmatched bases: 8. Germline V lookup: CDR1 LGHNA, CDR2 YSLEER. The CDR3 length is 17 residues. In DNA form, the CDR3 reads TGCGCCAGCAGCCAAACCTGGGGGACAGGGGTACAAGAGACCCAGTACTTC. The encoded protein is CASSQTWGTGVQETQYF.

This clonotype has just a few counts. The chain joins TRBV20-1 to TRBJ1-1, with TRBD1 as a possible D gene (6 bases). Germline lookup yields CDR1 DFQATT and CDR2 SNEGSKA (reference sequence). V was trimmed by 0 bases and J by 2 bases, leaving 13 bases between them. CDR3 length: 15 residues. The CDR3 here is CSARDQGQANTEAFF. The CDR3, as DNA: TGCAGTGCTAGAGATCAGGGGCAGGCCAACACTGAAGCTTTCTTT.

The V gene is TRBV2, the J gene TRBJ1-1, with TRBD1 matching 7 bases. Per the germline V gene, CDR1 is SNHLY and CDR2 is FYNNEI. The CDR3 runs to 13 residues. The V gene end was trimmed by 6 bases and the J gene end by 0 bases; junction bases not matched to a gene: 1. The CDR3 region has the DNA TGTGCCAGCAGCGACAGGGTGAACACTGAAGCTTTCTTT. This codes for CASSDRVNTEAFF.

The V and J genes are TRBV19 and TRBJ1-5; D remains unclear. Germline V CDR1 and CDR2: LNHDA, SQIVND (reference sequence). Trimming pared 6 bases from V and 5 bases from J, leaving 17 bases between. This CDR3 is built from 15 residues. The CDR3 loop is CASSFTGVEDQPQHF. The CDR3 DNA sequence: TGTGCCAGTAGCTTCACCGGAGTTGAGGATCAGCCCCAGCATTTT.

The V call is TRBV10-3, the J call TRBJ1-2, with D possibly matching TRBD1 (5 bases). CDR1 and CDR2 (germline): ENHRY, SYGVKD. V was shortened by 3 bases and J by 8 bases, with 13 bases between the two germline ends. CDR3 size: 13 residues. The chain's CDR3 is CAISDQGIGGYTF. For the CDR3, the DNA is TGTGCCATCAGTGACCAGGGAATAGGCGGCTACACCTTC.

This clonotype was found many times. The J gene is TRBJ2-1, the V gene TRBV4-1, with TRBD2 matching over 10 bases. CDR3 size: 15 residues. From germline, CDR1 is MGHRA and CDR2 YSYEKL. V gave up 4 bases and J gave up 8 bases; unmatched junction bases: 8. CDR3 sequence: CASSPERGGLYEQFF. The CDR3 coding sequence is TGCGCCAGCAGCCCCGAGCGGGGGGGCCTCTATGAGCAGTTCTTC.